This T cell receptor beta chain was recorded in a study of cytomegalovirus exposure and HLA in healthy donors. Study conclusions and caveats: The study found most TCR sequences rare, yet found some public TCRs in many donors. Cytomegalovirus status was reportedly diagnosed by the classifier with high specificity and sensitivity.

In the case of this clone: The antigen remains undetermined.

The protocol was immunoSEQ multiplex PCR, while the TCRdb copy is restricted to in-frame clones and leaves out a portion. The repertoire consists of 68,000 or so clones, with roughly nine tenths occurring once and the leading ten covering just over 3%. J lost 8 bases, V lost 4 bases, and 6 bases had no gene match. Germline CDR1 reads SGHRS; CDR2 reads YFSETQ. The CDR3 is 14 residues long. The source of this sequence is a man in his late teens or twenties in good health and CMV-seronegative. The chain uses TRBV5-1 and TRBJ1-4; 9 bases map to TRBD1. Input material: PBMCs. CDR3 sequence reads: CASSEGTGFEKLFF. As DNA, the CDR3 is TGCGCCAGCAGCGAAGGGACAGGGTTCGAAAAACTGTTTTTT.